This T cell receptor beta chain was identified in a study of blood T cell repertoires in COVID-19. In the original processing: Reference gene primer amplification gave nucleated cell count estimates. Using immunoSEQ multiplex PCR, the repertoire was profiled, and TCRdb retains in-frame clones only, with some absent. The V and J calls and clone size were taken over from that table, and D and trimming were inferred from the DNA. The sample contains about 190,000 clones, 84% of which appear only once. Cohort allocation depended upon clinical history that participants reported. Germline CDR1 is MNHEY and CDR2 is SMNVEV (reference sequence). The CDR3 sequence is 14 residues long. Trimming removed 7 bases from V and 1 base from J; junction bases left unmatched: 5.

The clonotype originates from a woman between 25 and 40 years old who had been exposed to COVID-19. V and J are TRBV27 and TRBJ2-7, with 9 positions matching TRBD1. Sequencing used PBMCs or T cells enriched from blood (not recorded which). For the CDR3, the DNA is TGTGCCAGCAAGATCGGGACAGGGTCCTACGAGCAGTACTTC. It translates to CASKIGTGSYEQYF.